Below, 9 T cell receptor beta chains from the same sample are listed, as sequenced in a study of memory CD4+ T cells and cytomegalovirus serostatus. The sort gate was single viable CD3+CD4+CD8-CD45RO+ cells for memory CD4+ T cells. Assay used: immunoSEQ multiplex PCR; TCRdb lists only in-frame clones, some missing. Altogether over 60,000 clones are present, 82% being singletons, with the ten largest covering about 0.88%. Sequencing input: memory CD4+ T cells from blood. Every receptor here comes from an adult in good health and CMV-seronegative.

The rearrangement joins TRBV19 to TRBJ1-4; D uncertain. The CDR3 is made up of 15 amino acids. The germline V gene has CDR1 LNHDA and CDR2 SQIVND (reference sequence). Trimming shortened V by 3 bases and J by 10 bases, and 18 bases separated the two germline ends. CDR3 residues: CASSISLVEVGKLFF. The DNA for the CDR3 is TGTGCCAGTAGTATTTCTCTCGTGGAAGTCGGAAAACTGTTTTTT.

The chain has TRBV5-4 and TRBJ2-3; D ambiguous. CDR1 and CDR2 from the germline V gene are SGHNT and YYREEE (reference sequence). V shed 4 bases and J shed 0 bases, with 9 bases lying between them. The CDR3 sequence is 14 residues long. CDR3 sequence: CASSNRASTDTQYF. The CDR3 region has the DNA TGTGCCAGCAGCAACAGAGCTAGCACAGATACGCAGTATTTT. The variable domain in full, completed from reference TRBV5-4 and TRBJ2-3, reads ETGVTQSPTHLIKTRGQQVTLRCSSQSGHNTVSWYQQALGQGPQFIFQYYREEENGRGNFPPRFSGLQFPNYSSELNVNALELDDSALYLCASSNRASTDTQYFGPGTRLTVL.

Comment on this clone: Compared with germline, one end of the junction differs, possibly owing to a read error. This chain uses TRBV7-9 with TRBJ2-2; 9 bases align to TRBD2. The CDR3 has 17 residues. CDR1 is SEHNR and CDR2 is FQNEAQ in the germline V gene (reference sequence). CDR3 loop: CASSLAGYRGSTGELFF. CDR3 in DNA: TGTGCCAGCAGCCTAGCGGGATACAGGGGAAGCACCGGGGAGCTGTTTTTT.

The chain employs TRBV5-6 and TRBJ2-7, with TRBD2 identical over 11 bases. V trimming: 5 bases; J trimming: 7 bases; junction bases outside the gene matches: 14. The CDR3 extends over 16 amino acids. CDR1 and CDR2 (germline): SGHDT, YYEEEE. CDR3 region: CASSYGLAGPRGEQYF. CDR3 DNA: TGTGCCAGCAGTTACGGACTAGCGGGCCCCAGGGGGGAGCAGTACTTC.

This clone has only one observation. The chain joins TRBV19 to TRBJ2-5; 7 nucleotides align to TRBD1. Trimming took 5 bases from V and 6 from J; bases not matched to a gene: 3. Per the germline V gene, CDR1 is LNHDA and CDR2 is SQIVND (reference sequence). CDR3 length equals 12 residues. For the CDR3, the DNA is TGTGCCAGTAGTCAGACAGGGAAGACCCAGTACTTC. The encoded protein is CASSQTGKTQYF.

The rearrangement links TRBV28 to TRBJ2-3; tentative D call: TRBD2 (6 bases). The CDR3 extends over 15 amino acids. Germline values: CDR1 MDHEN, CDR2 SYDVKM. With 7 bases removed from V and 5 bases from J, the gap between germline ends came to 19 bases. The CDR3 nucleotides are TGTGCCAGCACCTCGAGGGCGGGAAGAGGAGATACGCAGTATTTT. Its translation is CASTSRAGRGDTQYF. Drawing the rest from reference TRBV28 and TRBJ2-3, the complete variable domain is DVKVTQSSRYLVKRTGEKVFLECVQDMDHENMFWYRQDPGLGLRLIYFSYDVKMKEKGDIPEGYSVSREKKERFSLILESASTNQTSMYLCASTSRAGRGDTQYFGPGTRLTVL.

The gene calls are TRBV5-1 and TRBJ1-1; a possible D gene is TRBD1 (6 bases). V dropped 5 bases and J dropped 11 bases, with 13 bases sitting between them. This CDR3 contains 11 residues. Per germline, CDR1 SGHRS and CDR2 YFSETQ. The CDR3 protein is CASSGDRRAFF. CDR3 nucleotides: TGCGCCAGCAGTGGAGACAGGCGGGCTTTCTTT.

The chain has TRBV28 and TRBJ2-7; tentatively, D is TRBD2 (7 bases). CDR3 length: 15 residues. CDR1 is MDHEN, CDR2 SYDVKM, per germline. V was pared by 4 bases and J by 9 bases, with 22 bases between. CDR3 residues: CASSYLGGRRTGQYF. In nucleotides, the CDR3 is TGTGCCAGCAGTTACCTCGGGGGGCGGCGGACGGGGCAGTACTTC. The full variable domain, its missing parts supplied by reference TRBV28 and TRBJ2-7, is DVKVTQSSRYLVKRTGEKVFLECVQDMDHENMFWYRQDPGLGLRLIYFSYDVKMKEKGDIPEGYSVSREKKERFSLILESASTNQTSMYLCASSYLGGRRTGQYFGPGTRLTVT.

The chain uses TRBV6-5 and TRBJ1-6; D gene ambiguous. V lost 6 bases and J lost 7, with 7 bases in between. Germline assignment: CDR1 MNHEY and CDR2 SVGAGI. The CDR3 is 12 residues long. DNA of the CDR3: TGTGCCAGCAGATATCAAAATTCACCCCTCCACTTT. Protein: CASRYQNSPLHF.